The 8 T cell receptor beta chains in this list originate from one sample, sequenced in a study of blood T cell repertoires in COVID-19. Here immunoSEQ multiplex PCR was the method, and the copy in TCRdb shows in-frame clones only, minus some. Among 150,000 to 200,000 clones listed, 65% to 85% were seen once. What was sequenced was peripheral blood. All receptors derive from a human donor with acute or convalescent COVID-19. The donor label of this sample is uncertain.

This chain joins TRBV9 and TRBJ2-2; D perhaps matches TRBD1 (6 bases). CDR1 is SGDLS and CDR2 is YYNGEE in the germline V gene. V was shortened by 0 bases and J by 3 bases, with 12 bases between the two germline ends. The CDR3 loop spans 16 amino acids. The chain's CDR3 is CASSVDPQGDTGELFF. CDR3 sequence (DNA): TGTGCCAGCAGCGTAGACCCACAGGGAGACACCGGGGAGCTGTTTTTT. Supplemented by reference TRBV9 and TRBJ2-2, the full variable domain reads DSGVTQTPKHLITATGQRVTLRCSPRSGDLSVYWYQQSLDQGLQFLIQYYNGEERAKGNILERFSAQQFPDLHSELNLSSLELGDSALYFCASSVDPQGDTGELFFGEGSRLTVL.

The rearrangement links TRBV2 to TRBJ1-3, with TRBD1 as a possible D gene (5 bases). Germline V gene sequence: CDR1 SNHLY, CDR2 FYNNEI. V dropped 4 bases and J dropped 2 bases, with 6 bases sitting between them. This CDR3 is built from 13 residues. The CDR3 region has the DNA TGTGCCAGCAGTGTCAGGGCTGGAAACACCATATATTTT. Translated: CASSVRAGNTIYF. The full variable domain, with the rest looked up from reference TRBV2 and TRBJ1-3, is EPEVTQTPSHQVTQMGQEVILRCVPISNHLYFYWYRQILGQKVEFLVSFYNNEISEKSEIFDDQFSVERPDGSNFTLKIRSTKLEDSAMYFCASSVRAGNTIYFGEGSWLTVV.

In regard to this clone: Other DNA sequences from this sample encode an identical CDR3 as well. The chain couples TRBV19 to TRBJ1-5; a weak D match, TRBD1 (5 bases). Germline values: CDR1 LNHDA, CDR2 SQIVND (reference sequence). Trimming removed 5 bases at V and 6 bases at J, with 20 bases between. The CDR3 is 16 residues long. The CDR3 coding sequence is TGTGCCAGTAGTGATCCCGGACAACCGAGACTTCAGCCCCAGCATTTT. This codes for CASSDPGQPRLQPQHF.

The chain uses TRBV28 and TRBJ2-7, with TRBD2 as a possible D gene (6 bases). The V gene lost 6 bases and the J gene lost 4 bases, with 13 bases spanning the gap. This CDR3 has 13 amino acids. Germline assignment: CDR1 MDHEN and CDR2 SYDVKM. In DNA, the CDR3 is TGTGCCAGCAGAGAGGCAGGGAGGTACGAGCAGTACTTC. It yields the protein CASREAGRYEQYF.

V is TRBV19 and J is TRBJ1-1; D call uncertain. V was clipped by 0 bases and J by 6 bases, with 14 bases between them. Per germline, CDR1 LNHDA and CDR2 SQIVND (reference sequence). This CDR3 contains 15 residues. In DNA, the CDR3 is TGTGCCAGTAGTATAGATCTATTTGGGCAGCCTGAAGCTTTCTTT. Translation: CASSIDLFGQPEAFF.

The rearrangement links TRBV2 to TRBJ2-2; 7 nucleotides agree with TRBD1. Germline V gene sequence: CDR1 SNHLY, CDR2 FYNNEI. The CDR3 has 14 amino acids. V lost 6 bases and J lost 5; bases outside the gene matches: 6. In DNA form, the CDR3 reads TGTGCCAGCAGGGACGACAGGGTAACCGGGGAGCTGTTTTTT. It is translated as CASRDDRVTGELFF.

The V and J genes are TRBV10-2 and TRBJ2-1, with TRBD2 matching over 11 bases. V dropped 6 bases and J dropped 3; count of bases not matched to a gene: 4. The CDR3 sequence is 15 residues long. Looked up from germline, CDR1 is WSHSY and CDR2 is SAAADI. CDR3 sequence: CASSPSGRFYNEQFF. CDR3 DNA: TGCGCCAGCAGCCCTAGCGGGAGGTTCTACAATGAGCAGTTCTTC.

The sample holds a few counts of this clone. V gene TRBV2 combines with J gene TRBJ2-7, with D possibly TRBD1 on 5 matching bases. Germline V gene sequence: CDR1 SNHLY, CDR2 FYNNEI. V gave up 4 bases and J gave up 2 bases, with 9 bases separating them. This CDR3 spans 13 amino acids. CDR3 nucleotide sequence: TGTGCCAGCAGTGGCCAGGGTACCTACGAGCAGTACTTC. Residues: CASSGQGTYEQYF.